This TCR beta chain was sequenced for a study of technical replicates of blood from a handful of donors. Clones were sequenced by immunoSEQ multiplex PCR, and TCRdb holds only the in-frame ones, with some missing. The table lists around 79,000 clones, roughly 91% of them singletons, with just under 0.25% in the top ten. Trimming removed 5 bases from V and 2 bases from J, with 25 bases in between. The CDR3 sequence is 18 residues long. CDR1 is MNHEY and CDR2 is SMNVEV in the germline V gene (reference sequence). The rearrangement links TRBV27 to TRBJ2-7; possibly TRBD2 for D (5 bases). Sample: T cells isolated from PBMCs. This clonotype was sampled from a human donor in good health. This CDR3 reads CASSPTTTLAGLPYEQYF. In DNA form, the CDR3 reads TGTGCCAGCAGTCCAACTACCACCCTCGCGGGCCTTCCCTACGAGCAGTACTTC.